Listed below are T cell receptor beta chains from one sample, sequenced in a study of CD8 T cells in Susac syndrome. TCRdb used MiXCR to reprocess the immunoSEQ multiplex PCR reads, holding one entry per CDR3 protein. The table has over 140,000 distinct CDR3 sequences, about 95% seen once. Input material: CD4+ T cells from PBMCs. The receptors were sampled from a human donor with Susac syndrome. CDR3s include the opening cysteine and the closing phenylalanine or tryptophan. The order of the fields is J gene, D gene, V gene, CDR3 DNA, CDR3 protein. A D gene is named only where the DNA matches it firmly.

j_gene: TRBJ2-7; d_gene: NA; v_gene: TRBV7-8; CDR3nt: TGTGCCAGCAGCTTAGTTGGGGGGCCCTACGAGCAGTACTTC; CDR3aa: CASSLVGGPYEQYF
j_gene: TRBJ2-7; d_gene: NA; v_gene: TRBV20-1; CDR3nt: TGCAGTGCTAGTTCCGGGACCTACGAGCAGTACTTC; CDR3aa: CSASSGTYEQYF
j_gene: TRBJ1-5; d_gene: NA; v_gene: TRBV12-3/TRBV12-4; CDR3nt: TGTGCCAGCAGTTTAGAACGCAGCCGGGAGCCCCAGCATTTT; CDR3aa: CASSLERSREPQHF
j_gene: TRBJ2-7; d_gene: TRBD1; v_gene: TRBV25-1; CDR3nt: TGTGCCAGCAGTTCAGACAGGGCCTACGAGCAGTACTTC; CDR3aa: CASSSDRAYEQYF
j_gene: TRBJ2-1; d_gene: TRBD2; v_gene: TRBV12-3/TRBV12-4; CDR3nt: TGTGCCAGCAGTCCTACGGAGACTAGCGGGAGAGGAAGGAATGAGCAGTTCTTC; CDR3aa: CASSPTETSGRGRNEQFF
j_gene: TRBJ2-1; d_gene: NA; v_gene: TRBV24-1; CDR3nt: TGTGCCACCAGTGATTCATCTGACAGGCGGGTCGATGAGCAGTTCTTC; CDR3aa: CATSDSSDRRVDEQFF
j_gene: TRBJ2-6; d_gene: NA; v_gene: TRBV6-5; CDR3nt: TGTGCCAGCAGCCCCGCCGGGGCCAACGTCCTGACTTTC; CDR3aa: CASSPAGANVLTF
j_gene: TRBJ1-2; d_gene: NA; v_gene: TRBV12-3/TRBV12-4; CDR3nt: TGTGCCAGCAGCTCCAGATACGGGGGCTACACCTTC; CDR3aa: CASSSRYGGYTF
j_gene: TRBJ2-1; d_gene: TRBD2; v_gene: TRBV7-9; CDR3nt: TGTGCCAGCAGCGAAGGGACTAGCGCGCACAATGAGCAGTTCTTC; CDR3aa: CASSEGTSAHNEQFF
j_gene: TRBJ2-7; d_gene: NA; v_gene: TRBV14; CDR3nt: TGTGCCAGCAGCCAAGATCCCTACGAGCAGTACTTC; CDR3aa: CASSQDPYEQYF
j_gene: TRBJ2-7; d_gene: NA; v_gene: TRBV4-1; CDR3nt: TGCGCCAGCAGCCAAGAAGCCCGTGGGGAGCAGTACTTC; CDR3aa: CASSQEARGEQYF